The subject of this entry is one TCR beta chain. What it binds is unknown. The table came from immunoSEQ multiplex PCR; TCRdb's copy has only in-frame clones and leaves some out. The repertoire includes roughly 100,000 clones, more than 90% of them detected once, and roughly 2% sits in the top ten. This specimen belongs to a study of T cell responses to AZD1222 COVID-19 vaccine. Turning to the study itself: Combined were second doses at about 4 or about 12 weeks.

Study outcomes and limitations: As reported, nearly half of all spike-specific TCRs target variant regions that are unmutated. Spike-specific TCRs gained breadth and depth after people received two AZD1222 doses. Among AZD1222 vaccinees, only six were seropositive at baseline.

The CDR3 has 14 residues. V lost 5 bases and J lost 7; bases outside the gene matches: 7. Germline V gene lookup returns CDR1 MGHRA and CDR2 YSYEKL. The V and J genes are TRBV4-1 and TRBJ1-4; 7 bases match TRBD1. The material was peripheral blood, obtained on day 0 of AZD1222 vaccination. The sequence was obtained from an adult in good health. The CDR3 region is CASSFTGEGEKLFF. CDR3 sequence (DNA): TGCGCCAGCAGCTTCACAGGGGAAGGTGAAAAACTGTTTTTT.